This T cell receptor (beta chain) was documented in a study of blood T cell repertoires in COVID-19. Repertoires were generated with immunoSEQ multiplex PCR, while TCRdb's copy carries only in-frame clones and drops some. The sample holds roughly 160,000 clones; roughly 85% are singletons and the top ten take around 20%. Germline CDR1 is SGHTA and CDR2 is FQGTGA. The CDR3 has 18 residues. The trim removed 4 bases at V and 6 bases at J, leaving 15 bases unmatched. The source of this sequence is a woman in her 70s in a cohort exposed to, infected with or recovered from COVID-19 (not recorded which). The sequenced material came from PBMCs or T cells enriched from blood (not recorded which). This chain links TRBV7-3 with TRBJ2-2; 9 bases agree with TRBD2. CDR3 coding DNA: TGTGCCAGCAGCTATAGTGGCGGGAGGGCCGTAGTAGCCGGGGAGCTGTTTTTT. Translated: CASSYSGGRAVVAGELFF.